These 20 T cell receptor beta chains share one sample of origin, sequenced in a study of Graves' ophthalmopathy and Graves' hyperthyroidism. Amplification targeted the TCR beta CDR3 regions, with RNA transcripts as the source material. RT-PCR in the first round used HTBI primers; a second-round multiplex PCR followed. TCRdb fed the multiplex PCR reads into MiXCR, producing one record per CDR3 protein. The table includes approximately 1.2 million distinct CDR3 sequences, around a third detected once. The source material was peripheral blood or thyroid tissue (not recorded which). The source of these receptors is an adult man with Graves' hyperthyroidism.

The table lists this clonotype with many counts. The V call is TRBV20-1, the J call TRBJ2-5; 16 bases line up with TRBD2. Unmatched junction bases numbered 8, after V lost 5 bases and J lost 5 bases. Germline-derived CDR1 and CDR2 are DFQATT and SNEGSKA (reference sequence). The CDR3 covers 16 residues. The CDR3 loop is CSALGTSGGAVETQYF. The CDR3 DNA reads TGCAGTGCTCTGGGGACTAGCGGGGGGGCGGTGGAGACCCAGTACTTC.

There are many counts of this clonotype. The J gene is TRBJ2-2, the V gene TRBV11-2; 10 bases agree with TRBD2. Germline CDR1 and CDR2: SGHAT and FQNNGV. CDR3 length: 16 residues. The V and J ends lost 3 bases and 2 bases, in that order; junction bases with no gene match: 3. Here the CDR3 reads CASSFSGGPNTGELFF. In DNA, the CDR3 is TGTGCCAGCAGCTTTAGCGGGGGGCCCAACACCGGGGAGCTGTTTTTT.

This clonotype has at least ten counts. CDR3: CASSRPGDGYTF. CDR3 in DNA: TGTGCCAGCAGCCGACCGGGGGATGGCTACACCTTC. The chain employs TRBV12-3 or TRBV12-4 and TRBJ1-2, with a possible D match to TRBD1 (5 bases). The V and J ends lost 6 bases and 6 bases respectively, with 11 bases between them. The CDR3 extends over 12 amino acids.

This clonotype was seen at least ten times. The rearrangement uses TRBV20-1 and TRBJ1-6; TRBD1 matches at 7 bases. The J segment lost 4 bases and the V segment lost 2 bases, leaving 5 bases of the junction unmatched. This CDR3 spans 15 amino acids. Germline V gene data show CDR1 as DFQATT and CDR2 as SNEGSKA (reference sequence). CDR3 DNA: TGCAGTGCTAGACCAGGGGGACAATATAATTCACCCCTCCACTTT. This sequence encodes CSARPGGQYNSPLHF.

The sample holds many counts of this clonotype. Written as DNA, the CDR3 is TGTGCCAGCAGCTTTGGTAGATCGAGTGTGGAGACCCAGTACTTC. Translated, it gives CASSFGRSSVETQYF. The chain employs TRBV7-2 and TRBJ2-5; D remains unclear. The CDR3 has 15 residues. Germline V gene sequence: CDR1 SGHTA, CDR2 FQGNSA. Trimming stripped 3 bases from V and 5 bases from J, with 16 bases between.

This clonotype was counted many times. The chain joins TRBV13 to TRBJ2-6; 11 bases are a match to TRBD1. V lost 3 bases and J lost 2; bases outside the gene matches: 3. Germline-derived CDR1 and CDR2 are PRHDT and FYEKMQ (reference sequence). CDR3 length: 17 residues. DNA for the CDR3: TGTGCCAGCAGCTTCGGACAGGGGGCGCCTGGGGCCAACGTCCTGACTTTC. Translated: CASSFGQGAPGANVLTF.

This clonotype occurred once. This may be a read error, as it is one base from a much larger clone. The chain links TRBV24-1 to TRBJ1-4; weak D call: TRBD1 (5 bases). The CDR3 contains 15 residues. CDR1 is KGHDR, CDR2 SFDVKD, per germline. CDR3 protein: CAASEGPPPGEKLFF. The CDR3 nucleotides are TGTGCCGCCAGTGAGGGGCCGCCCCCGGGGGAAAAACTGTTTTTT.

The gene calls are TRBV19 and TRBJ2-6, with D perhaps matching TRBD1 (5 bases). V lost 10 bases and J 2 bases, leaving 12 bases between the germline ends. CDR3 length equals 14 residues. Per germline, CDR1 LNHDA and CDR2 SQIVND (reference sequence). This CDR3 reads CATDSNTGANVLTF. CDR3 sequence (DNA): TGTGCCACAGACAGTAACACTGGGGCCAACGTCCTGACTTTC.

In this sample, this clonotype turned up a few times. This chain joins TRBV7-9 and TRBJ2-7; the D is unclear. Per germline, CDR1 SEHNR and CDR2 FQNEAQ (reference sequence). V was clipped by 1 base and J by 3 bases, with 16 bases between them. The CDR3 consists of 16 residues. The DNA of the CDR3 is TGTGCCAGCAGCTTAGGAGACCTTTTTTCCAGCTACGAGCAGTACTTC. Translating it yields CASSLGDLFSSYEQYF.

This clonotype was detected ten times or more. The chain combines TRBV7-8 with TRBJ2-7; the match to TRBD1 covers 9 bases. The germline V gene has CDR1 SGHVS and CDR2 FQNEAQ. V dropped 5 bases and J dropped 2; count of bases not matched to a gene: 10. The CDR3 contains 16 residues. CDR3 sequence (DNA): TGTGCCAGCAGCCCCGTTGGGGGACAGGGTGCCTACGAGCAGTACTTC. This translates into CASSPVGGQGAYEQYF.

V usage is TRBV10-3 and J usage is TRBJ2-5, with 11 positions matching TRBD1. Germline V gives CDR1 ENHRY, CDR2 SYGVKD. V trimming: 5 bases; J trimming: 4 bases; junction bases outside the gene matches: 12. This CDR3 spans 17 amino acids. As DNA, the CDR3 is TGTGCCATCAGTTCCGGGACAGGGGGGTTACCGACAGAGACCCAGTACTTC. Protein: CAISSGTGGLPTETQYF.

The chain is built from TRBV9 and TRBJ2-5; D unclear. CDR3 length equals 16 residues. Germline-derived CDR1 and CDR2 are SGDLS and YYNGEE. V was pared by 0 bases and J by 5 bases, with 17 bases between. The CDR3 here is CASSVGAANTGETQYF. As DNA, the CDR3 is TGTGCCAGCAGCGTAGGGGCAGCGAACACCGGGGAGACCCAGTACTTC.

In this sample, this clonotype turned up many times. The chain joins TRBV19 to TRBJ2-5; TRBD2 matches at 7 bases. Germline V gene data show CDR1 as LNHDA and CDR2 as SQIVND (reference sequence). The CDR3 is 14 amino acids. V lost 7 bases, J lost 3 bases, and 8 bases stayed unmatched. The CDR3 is CASTSGGGEETQYF. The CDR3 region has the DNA TGTGCCAGTACCTCGGGAGGAGGGGAAGAGACCCAGTACTTC.

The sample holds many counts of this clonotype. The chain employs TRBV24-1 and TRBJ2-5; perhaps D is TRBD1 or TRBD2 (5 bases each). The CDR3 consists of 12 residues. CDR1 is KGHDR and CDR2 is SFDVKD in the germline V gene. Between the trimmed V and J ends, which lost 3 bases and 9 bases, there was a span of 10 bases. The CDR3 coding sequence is TGTGCCACCAGTGATGGCCGGGACCCCCAGTACTTC. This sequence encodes CATSDGRDPQYF.

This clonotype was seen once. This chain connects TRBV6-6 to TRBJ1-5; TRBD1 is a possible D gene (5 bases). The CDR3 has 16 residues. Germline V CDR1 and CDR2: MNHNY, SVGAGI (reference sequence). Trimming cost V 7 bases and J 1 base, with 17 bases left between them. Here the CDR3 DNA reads TGTGCCAGCAACGAATCAGGGATTAGGAGCAATCAGCCCCAGCATTTT. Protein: CASNESGIRSNQPQHF.

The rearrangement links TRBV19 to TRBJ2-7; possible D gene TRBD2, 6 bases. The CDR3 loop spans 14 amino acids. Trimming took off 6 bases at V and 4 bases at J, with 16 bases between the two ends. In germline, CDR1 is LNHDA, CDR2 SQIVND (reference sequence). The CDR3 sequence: CASRIGTEGYEQYF. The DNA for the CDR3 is TGTGCCAGTAGGATCGGGACGGAGGGTTACGAGCAGTACTTC.

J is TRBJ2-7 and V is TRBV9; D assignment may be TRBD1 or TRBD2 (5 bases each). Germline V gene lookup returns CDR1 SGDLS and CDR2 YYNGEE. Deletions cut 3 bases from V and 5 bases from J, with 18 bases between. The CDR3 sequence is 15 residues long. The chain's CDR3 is CASSGTGTPGHEQYF. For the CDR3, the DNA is TGTGCCAGCAGCGGAACCGGGACCCCGGGCCACGAGCAGTACTTC. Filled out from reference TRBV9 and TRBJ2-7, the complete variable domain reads DSGVTQTPKHLITATGQRVTLRCSPRSGDLSVYWYQQSLDQGLQFLIQYYNGEERAKGNILERFSAQQFPDLHSELNLSSLELGDSALYFCASSGTGTPGHEQYFGPGTRLTVT.

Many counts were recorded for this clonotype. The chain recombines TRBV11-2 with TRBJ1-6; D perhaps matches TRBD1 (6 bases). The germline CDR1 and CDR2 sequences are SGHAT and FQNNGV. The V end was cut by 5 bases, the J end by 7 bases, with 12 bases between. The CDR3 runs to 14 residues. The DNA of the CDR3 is TGTGCCAGCAGCACCAGACAGGAGAATTCACCCCTCCACTTT. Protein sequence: CASSTRQENSPLHF.

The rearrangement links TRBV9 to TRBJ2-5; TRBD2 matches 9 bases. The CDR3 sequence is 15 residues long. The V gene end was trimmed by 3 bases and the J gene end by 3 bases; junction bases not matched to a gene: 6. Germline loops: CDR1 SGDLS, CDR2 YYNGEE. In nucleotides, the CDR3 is TGTGCCAGCAGCGGAGGCCCTAGCGGGAAAGAGACCCAGTACTTC. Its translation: CASSGGPSGKETQYF.

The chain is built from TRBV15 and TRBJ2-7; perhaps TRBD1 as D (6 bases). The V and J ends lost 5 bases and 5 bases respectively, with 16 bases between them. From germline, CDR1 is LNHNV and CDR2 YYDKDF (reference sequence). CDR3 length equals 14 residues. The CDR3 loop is CATSGPGELDEQYF. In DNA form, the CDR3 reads TGTGCCACCAGCGGTCCAGGGGAATTGGACGAGCAGTACTTC.